This TCR beta chain was documented in a study of blood T cell repertoires in COVID-19 (dated by TCRdb to the early 2020s). General notes on the study: Samples covering the acute and convalescent phases of COVID-19 were provided by collaborators in the United States, Italy and Spain. The prospective study material was composed of cDNA or gDNA derived from T cells, B-cell-depleted T cells, or PBMCs. The dataset comprised deeply sampled blood TCRbeta repertoires from subjects exposed to, actively infected with, or recovered from COVID-19. The repertoires were released in a freely available public database meant as a resource for research on the immune response to SARS-CoV-2. Samples were obtained from the ongoing ImmuneRACE study (first 160 participants) and from 1,254 subjects provided by 6 global collaborators. A de-identified subject ID, COVID-19 status, age in years and sex were almost always included in the sample metadata. Where available, HLA class I and class II types were taken from metadata supplied by the sample provider and were not determined by assay-based typing.

Broad study findings and their caveats: How much clinical and demographic metadata was included differed by source and by participant, and the metadata was provided uncurated.

Notes on this clone: Its target antigen remains unknown. Nothing much larger sits one base from this clone, and base qualities are not available.

Collaborating institutions collected whole blood in K2EDTA tubes following their own protocols. For TCRbeta analysis, collaborators shipped samples as frozen whole blood, isolated PBMCs, or DNA extracted from either of those sample types. The immunoSEQ Assay, a bias-controlled multiplex PCR, was used to amplify TCRbeta CDR3 regions from genomic DNA. Under the source paper's analysis protocol: The number of nucleated cells in each sample was estimated from the amplification of reference gene primers within the assay. To quantify the absolute abundance of each unique TCRbeta CDR3 rearrangement, sequence reads were collapsed and filtered. For each sample, productive Simpson clonality was calculated by taking the square root of Simpson's diversity index across productive rearrangements. This immuneACCESS table, as held by TCRdb, lists in-frame sequences with V and J called but not all clones. Of the missing ones, under half trace to an unresolved V gene in checked studies; the others have no known cause. V, J and clone size reflect that table, while D and trimming were determined from the DNA. The table for this sample lists over 100,000 clones; around 89% of them were counted only once. About 1.1% of the sample comes from the top ten.

Sequenced material: peripheral blood. This clonotype originated in a human donor in a cohort sampled during active COVID-19.

The CDR3 sequence is CASSSGGQGARDTQYF. In nucleotides, the sequence is TGTGCCAGCAGCTCAGGGGGACAGGGGGCAAGAGATACGCAGTATTTT. This sequence uses TRBV13 and TRBJ2-3; TRBD1 matches 12 bases in the middle. Trimming accounts for 4 bases at V and 5 bases at J, while the number of junction bases matched to no gene is 7. CDR1 PRHDT and CDR2 FYEKMQ are derived from the germline V gene (reference sequence). The CDR3, cysteine through phenylalanine, is 16 amino acids long. Solely the CDR3 DNA is kept, with 48 bases framed from the first base.